The 32 T cell receptor beta chains in this list originate from one sample, sequenced in a study of blood T cells in healthy people across ages. Using a J-beta primer mix together with a sample-barcoded 5' primer, a second PCR was run for roughly 6 to 11 cycles. TCRdb re-analysed the 5' RACE reads in MiXCR, keeping a single row per CDR3 protein. The sample lists approximately 1,700,000 distinct CDR3 sequences, roughly two fifths occurring once. The source material was blood. These receptors originate from a human donor in good health.

The chain combines TRBV29-1 with TRBJ2-1; 11 bases are shared with TRBD2. CDR1 and CDR2 (germline): SQVTM, ANQGSEA. The V segment lost 7 bases and the J segment 4 bases; nucleotides outside the gene matches: 6. This CDR3 contains 14 residues. CDR3 residues: CSGLLAGGYNEQFF. CDR3 DNA: TGCAGCGGTCTTCTAGCGGGAGGTTACAATGAGCAGTTCTTC.

This clonotype turned up a few times. Relative to the germline gene, one junction end is altered; a read error may explain this. The J gene is TRBJ2-6, the V gene TRBV18, with unresolved D. Germline loops: CDR1 KGHSH, CDR2 LQKENI. The CDR3 totals 17 residues. CDR3 loop: CASSPRVQRGGANVLTF. The CDR3 coding sequence is TGTGCCAGTTCACCAAGGGTCCAACGAGGTGGGGCCAACGTCCTGACTTTC.

This clonotype came up a few times. CDR3 protein: CASSYVTGLSYEQYF. The DNA of the CDR3 is TGTGCCAGCAGCTATGTGACAGGGCTCTCCTACGAGCAGTACTTC. The chain links TRBV13 to TRBJ2-7; 7 nucleotides align to TRBD1. CDR1 and CDR2 from the germline V gene are PRHDT and FYEKMQ (reference sequence). V dropped 4 bases and J dropped 0; count of bases not matched to a gene: 6. The CDR3 runs to 15 residues.

V usage is TRBV21-1 and J usage is TRBJ2-5. TRBV21-1 is deemed a pseudogene. This CDR3 has 14 amino acids. The CDR3 loop is CASSKAPAQETQYF. In DNA form, the CDR3 reads TGTGCCAGCAGCAAGGCGCCAGCCCAAGAGACCCAGTACTTC.

This clonotype was recorded a few times. The chain couples TRBV10-3 to TRBJ2-7; D not certain. CDR3 length equals 14 residues. Germline assignment: CDR1 ENHRY and CDR2 SYGVKD. Trimming stripped 4 bases from V and 3 bases from J, with 13 bases between. CDR3 protein: CAISGQTDLYEQYF. The CDR3 DNA reads TGTGCCATCAGTGGCCAGACGGACCTCTACGAGCAGTACTTC.

V is TRBV4-3 and J is TRBJ1-5; D is possibly TRBD1 (5 bases). Trimming removed 0 bases at V and 3 bases at J, with 12 bases between. The CDR3 contains 16 residues. The germline V gene encodes CDR1 LGHNA and CDR2 YSLEER. For the CDR3, the DNA is TGCGCCAGCAGCCAAGAACCGGGGACGGACAATCAGCCCCAGCATTTT. Amino acid sequence: CASSQEPGTDNQPQHF.

This clonotype has more than one count but fewer than ten. This chain uses TRBV2 with TRBJ2-1; D may be TRBD2 (6 bases). Between the trimmed V and J ends, which lost 8 bases and 9 bases, there was a span of 23 bases. The CDR3 has 15 residues. The germline V gene has CDR1 SNHLY and CDR2 FYNNEI. CDR3 DNA: TGTGCCAGCCCAGCGTCCCCGACTAGGATGACTGAGCAGTTCTTC. This sequence encodes CASPASPTRMTEQFF. Together with reference TRBV2 and TRBJ2-1, the CDR3 gives the full variable domain: EPEVTQTPSHQVTQMGQEVILRCVPISNHLYFYWYRQILGQKVEFLVSFYNNEISEKSEIFDDQFSVERPDGSNFTLKIRSTKLEDSAMYFCASPASPTRMTEQFFGPGTRLTVL.

J is TRBJ2-1 and V is TRBV24-1; 9 bases map to TRBD1. Germline loops: CDR1 KGHDR, CDR2 SFDVKD. V lost 3 bases to trimming and J lost 9 bases; unmatched junction nucleotides: 11. The length of the CDR3 is 16 residues. DNA for the CDR3: TGTGCCACCAGTGATATTCGGACAGGGGAAGAGGCTGAGCAGTTCTTC. Translation gives CATSDIRTGEEAEQFF.

This clonotype has only a few counts. The genes are TRBV29-1 and TRBJ2-5; 7 bases fit TRBD2. The CDR3 has 11 amino acids. CDR1 and CDR2 from the germline V gene are SQVTM and ANQGSEA. Unmatched junction bases numbered 0, after V lost 1 base and J lost 7 bases. In DNA form, the CDR3 reads TGCAGCGTTGAAGGGGAGGGGACCCAGTACTTC. This encodes CSVEGEGTQYF.

V gene TRBV29-1 combines with J gene TRBJ2-4, with TRBD1 as a possible D gene (6 bases). The CDR3 contains 17 residues. Germline loops: CDR1 SQVTM, CDR2 ANQGSEA. The germline V and J ends were trimmed by 2 bases and 1 base, with 18 bases remaining between them. This chain's CDR3 is CSVEILIRDKAKNIQYF. The CDR3 DNA follows: TGCAGCGTTGAAATATTGATTCGGGACAAGGCCAAAAACATTCAGTACTTC.

The chain carries TRBV4-2 and TRBJ2-7; D possibly corresponds to TRBD2 (5 bases). The CDR3 consists of 16 residues. Between the trimmed V and J ends, which lost 1 base and 4 bases, there was a span of 17 bases. CDR1 and CDR2 from the germline V gene are LGHNA and YNFKEQ. CDR3 in amino acids: CASSQVTSAFGYEQYF. The CDR3 DNA reads as TGTGCCAGCAGCCAAGTTACTAGTGCGTTCGGTTACGAGCAGTACTTC.

The V and J genes are TRBV20-1 and TRBJ1-2; 9 nucleotides line up with TRBD1. Germline CDR1 and CDR2: DFQATT and SNEGSKA (reference sequence). This CDR3 is built from 17 residues. The ends lost 0 bases at V and 7 bases at J; junction bases unmatched: 15. CDR3 residues: CSARDSGTGSIIGGYTF. CDR3 in DNA: TGCAGTGCTAGAGATTCGGGGACAGGGTCGATAATCGGTGGCTACACCTTC.

This clonotype has more than one count but fewer than ten. The CDR3 protein is CASSLGFGRHQETQYF. The CDR3 nucleotides read TGTGCCAGCAGCTTAGGTTTTGGCAGACACCAAGAGACCCAGTACTTC. This rearrangement joins TRBV7-9 to TRBJ2-5; D unresolved. V was cut by 1 base and J by 0 bases, with 12 bases left in between. Germline CDR1 SEHNR, CDR2 FQNEAQ (reference sequence). There are 16 residues in the CDR3.

The genes are TRBV2 and TRBJ1-2, with a possible D match to TRBD1 (5 bases). Trimming removed 6 bases at V and 4 bases at J, with 15 bases between. Germline values: CDR1 SNHLY, CDR2 FYNNEI. The CDR3 has 14 residues. CDR3 amino acids: CASSGTLAGYGYTF. Here the CDR3 DNA reads TGTGCCAGCAGCGGGACTTTGGCAGGCTATGGCTACACCTTC.

This clonotype was counted between two and nine times. The CDR3 DNA reads TGTGCCAGCAGCGTTCACAGGGGCGGCTATGGCTACACCTTC. As protein: CASSVHRGGYGYTF. The genes are TRBV9 and TRBJ1-2; 7 bases fit TRBD1. V was pared by 2 bases and J by 4 bases, with 5 bases of the junction left unmatched. CDR1 and CDR2 from the germline V gene are SGDLS and YYNGEE. This CDR3 spans 14 amino acids. The variable domain in full, with the rest retrieved from reference TRBV9 and TRBJ1-2, is DSGVTQTPKHLITATGQRVTLRCSPRSGDLSVYWYQQSLDQGLQFLIQYYNGEERAKGNILERFSAQQFPDLHSELNLSSLELGDSALYFCASSVHRGGYGYTFGSGTRLTVV.

The gene calls are TRBV4-3 and TRBJ2-2; perhaps TRBD1 as D (5 bases). From germline, CDR1 is LGHNA and CDR2 YSLEER. There are 16 residues in the CDR3. Trimming pared 0 bases from V and 4 bases from J, leaving 12 bases between. The CDR3 nucleotides read TGCGCCAGCAGCCAAGACGGTAGGGGTTTCACCGGGGAGCTGTTTTTT. It encodes CASSQDGRGFTGELFF.

This clonotype showed up just a few times. The chain is built from TRBV27 and TRBJ1-2; D gene unclear. The germline CDR1 and CDR2 sequences are MNHEY and SMNVEV (reference sequence). V dropped 6 bases and J dropped 5 bases, with 13 bases sitting between them. CDR3 length equals 13 residues. CDR3 amino acids: CASSPNSGYGYTF. CDR3 nucleotides: TGTGCCAGCAGCCCGAACAGTGGGTATGGCTACACCTTC.

This clonotype has just a few counts. The chain recombines TRBV5-1 with TRBJ2-5; 8 nucleotides align to TRBD1. CDR3 length: 13 amino acids. The ends lost 8 bases at V and 1 base at J; junction bases unmatched: 4. Germline assignment: CDR1 SGHRS and CDR2 YFSETQ. The CDR3 nucleotides are TGCGCCAGGGCGGGACAGGCCCAAGAGACCCAGTACTTC. Translation gives CARAGQAQETQYF.

This clonotype was picked up one time. V is TRBV5-1 and J is TRBJ2-3, with D perhaps matching TRBD1 (6 bases). The DNA end lines up better with TRBJ1-5; the J call may be wrong. The CDR3 loop spans 12 amino acids. Germline CDR1 SGHRS, CDR2 YFSETQ. This CDR3 is CASSFGGGAQHF. The CDR3 DNA follows: TGCGCCAGCAGCTTTGGCGGGGGGGCACAGCATTTT.

The chain links TRBV5-1 to TRBJ1-1, with D hard to call. V lost 2 bases and J lost 7, with 12 bases in between. The CDR3 has 13 residues. Germline-derived CDR1 and CDR2 are SGHRS and YFSETQ. The CDR3 DNA sequence: TGCGCCAGCAGCTTACAACCCTCCTATGAAGCTTTCTTT. Its translation: CASSLQPSYEAFF.

This clonotype has just a few counts. The V and J genes are TRBV5-1 and TRBJ2-5; no firm D call. The CDR3 covers 14 residues. The V end was cut by 0 bases, the J end by 5 bases, with 11 bases between. Per the germline V gene, CDR1 is SGHRS and CDR2 is YFSETQ. In DNA form, the CDR3 reads TGCGCCAGCAGCTTGGGGCAGGCCGGGGAGACCCAGTACTTC. Protein sequence: CASSLGQAGETQYF. The variable domain in full, completed from reference TRBV5-1 and TRBJ2-5, reads KAGVTQTPRYLIKTRGQQVTLSCSPISGHRSVSWYQQTPGQGLQFLFEYFSETQRNKGNFPGRFSGRQFSNSRSEMNVSTLELGDSALYLCASSLGQAGETQYFGPGTRLLVL.

This clonotype was picked up a small number of times. V gene TRBV7-9 combines with J gene TRBJ2-5; D unclear. The CDR3 has 13 amino acids. Deletions cut 5 bases from V and 1 base from J, with 8 bases between. Germline CDR1 and CDR2: SEHNR and FQNEAQ (reference sequence). CDR3 DNA: TGTGCCAGCAGCCCCGTCTCCCAAGAGACCCAGTACTTC. Its protein product is CASSPVSQETQYF.

This clonotype was counted a few times. The rearrangement uses TRBV24-1 and TRBJ2-3; D assignment may be TRBD1 or TRBD2 (5 bases each). Looked up from germline, CDR1 is KGHDR and CDR2 is SFDVKD. The CDR3 runs to 13 residues. Deletions cut 5 bases from V and 3 bases from J, with 8 bases between. The CDR3 protein is CATSVEGTDTQYF. The DNA of the CDR3 is TGTGCCACCAGTGTTGAGGGGACAGATACGCAGTATTTT.

The rearrangement joins TRBV11-2 to TRBJ2-5; D gene unclear. The CDR3 sequence is 14 residues long. V was trimmed by 7 bases and J by 1 base, leaving 13 bases between them. Germline V gives CDR1 SGHAT, CDR2 FQNNGV. In DNA form, the CDR3 reads TGTGCCAGCACCCCTGCGTGGGGCCAAGAGACCCAGTACTTC. This codes for CASTPAWGQETQYF. The full variable domain, rest sourced from reference TRBV11-2 and TRBJ2-5, is EAGVAQSPRYKIIEKRQSVAFWCNPISGHATLYWYQQILGQGPKLLIQFQNNGVVDDSQLPKDRFSAERLKGVDSTLKIQPAKLEDSAVYLCASTPAWGQETQYFGPGTRLLVL.

V and J are TRBV29-1 and TRBJ1-2; TRBD1 agrees at 7 bases. With 0 bases clipped from V and 4 bases from J, the junction kept 5 bases outside the gene matches. This CDR3 is built from 14 residues. Looked up from germline, CDR1 is SQVTM and CDR2 is ANQGSEA. CDR3 protein: CSVEELAGGYGYTF. The CDR3 nucleotides read TGCAGCGTTGAAGAACTGGCAGGGGGCTATGGCTACACCTTC.

Only a few counts were recorded for this clonotype. At one end, the junction sequence differs from germline, possibly due to a read error. The chain uses TRBV7-2 and TRBJ2-5; 10 bases fit TRBD2. This CDR3 is 15 amino acids long. Germline V CDR1 and CDR2: SGHTA, FQGNSA. The CDR3 DNA sequence: TGTGCCAGCAGCGTAGCGGGGGGTAATCAAGAGACCCAGTACTTC. Amino acid sequence: CASSVAGGNQETQYF.

The chain employs TRBV12-3 or TRBV12-4 and TRBJ2-1, with unresolved D. V was shortened by 1 base and J by 3 bases, with 10 bases between the two germline ends. There are 15 residues in the CDR3. The CDR3 DNA reads TGTGCCAGCAGTTTAGACGAGCGACTCTACAATGAGCAGTTCTTC. Translation: CASSLDERLYNEQFF.

The chain recombines TRBV18 with TRBJ2-1, with 8 bases fitting TRBD1. The CDR3 is 15 amino acids. The junction had 9 bases not matched to a gene; V was cut back by 4 bases and J by 7 bases. The germline CDR1 and CDR2 sequences are KGHSH and LQKENI. The CDR3 here is CASSLLDRASNEQFF. The CDR3 DNA reads as TGTGCCAGCTCACTCCTGGACAGGGCGAGTAATGAGCAGTTCTTC.

On this clonotype: A junction end diverges from the germline sequence, so it may reflect a read error. The chain has TRBV7-8 and TRBJ2-3; no clear D gene. The CDR3 length is 14 residues. Germline lookup yields CDR1 SGHVS and CDR2 FQNEAQ. For the CDR3, the DNA is TGTGCCAGCAGCTCCTCTTCCAGCACAGATATGCAGTATTTT. It yields the protein CASSSSSSTDMQYF. The full variable domain, in which reference TRBV7-8 and TRBJ2-3 provide the parts outside the CDR3, is GAGVSQSPRYKVAKRGQDVALRCDPISGHVSLFWYQQALGQGPEFLTYFQNEAQLDKSGLPSDRFFAERPEGSVSTLKIQRTQQEDSAVYLCASSSSSSTDMQYFGPGTRLTVL.

This clonotype was seen a handful of times. This chain connects TRBV6-2 or TRBV6-3 to TRBJ2-1; TRBD2 aligns across 13 bases. V lost 4 bases to trimming and J lost 9 bases; unmatched junction nucleotides: 12. The germline V gene encodes CDR1 MNHEY and CDR2 SVGEGT. CDR3 length: 17 amino acids. Here the CDR3 DNA reads TGTGCCAGCAGTTCCGAACAACCGGGACTAGCGGGGAGTGAGCAGTTCTTC. Protein product: CASSSEQPGLAGSEQFF.

The J gene is TRBJ1-1, the V gene TRBV7-8, with TRBD1 as a possible D gene (6 bases). The length of the CDR3 is 15 residues. V was clipped by 5 bases and J by 2 bases, with 15 bases between them. Germline CDR1 is SGHVS and CDR2 is FQNEAQ. The CDR3 DNA reads TGTGCCAGCAGCCCCTTTCGACAGGCTAACACTGAAGCTTTCTTT. This gives the protein CASSPFRQANTEAFF.

This clonotype came up once. The chain employs TRBV4-3 and TRBJ1-5; D is uncertain. V was pared by 6 bases and J by 4 bases, with 10 bases between. The CDR3 totals 13 residues. Germline CDR1 LGHNA, CDR2 YSLEER. The CDR3 nucleotides read TGCGCCAGCAGGATTAGGGTGAATCAGCCCCAGCATTTT. Residues: CASRIRVNQPQHF.